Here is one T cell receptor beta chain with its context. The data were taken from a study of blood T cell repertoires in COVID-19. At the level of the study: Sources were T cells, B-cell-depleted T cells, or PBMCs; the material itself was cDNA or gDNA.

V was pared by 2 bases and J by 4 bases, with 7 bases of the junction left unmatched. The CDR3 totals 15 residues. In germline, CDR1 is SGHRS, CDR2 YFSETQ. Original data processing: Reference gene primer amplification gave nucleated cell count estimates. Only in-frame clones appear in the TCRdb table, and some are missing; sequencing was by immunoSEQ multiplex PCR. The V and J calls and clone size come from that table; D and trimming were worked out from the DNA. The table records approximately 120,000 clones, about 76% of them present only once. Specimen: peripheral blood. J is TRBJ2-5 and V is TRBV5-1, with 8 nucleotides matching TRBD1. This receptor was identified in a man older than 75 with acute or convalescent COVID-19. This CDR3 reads CASSFHRGKIETQYF. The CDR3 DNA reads TGCGCCAGCAGCTTCCACAGGGGGAAAATAGAGACCCAGTACTTC.